Each of the 21 T cell receptor beta chains below was sequenced from the same sample in a study of cytomegalovirus exposure and HLA in healthy donors. Primers included in the PCR were 60 Vbeta and 13 Jbeta primers. The method was immunoSEQ multiplex PCR; TCRdb's version includes in-frame clones alone and lacks a portion of them. This sample carries 45,000 to 65,000 clones, around 66% of them seen once, and the ten largest clones take under 3%. Material: PBMCs. The receptors derive from a man between 18 and 29 years old in good health and CMV-seronegative.

This rearrangement joins TRBV2 to TRBJ2-5, with a tentative D call TRBD2 (5 bases). Germline-derived CDR1 and CDR2 are SNHLY and FYNNEI. The CDR3 totals 16 residues. V was cut by 4 bases and J by 7 bases, with 22 bases left in between. CDR3 nucleotide sequence: TGTGCCAGCAGTGGGGAACTGGCTAGCCAGACGGCGACCCAGTACTTC. Amino acid sequence: CASSGELASQTATQYF.

This sequence joins TRBV5-1 and TRBJ2-7; 7 positions agree with TRBD1. Germline CDR1 and CDR2: SGHRS and YFSETQ. This CDR3 spans 16 amino acids. Losses at the gene ends were 4 bases for V and 0 bases for J; bases not matched to a gene: 10. CDR3 coding DNA: TGCGCCAGCAGCAAAAACCGGCCAGGGGGCTCCTACGAGCAGTACTTC. Its translation is CASSKNRPGGSYEQYF.

J is TRBJ1-1 and V is TRBV27, with TRBD1 identical over 8 bases. The junction had 4 bases not matched to a gene; V was cut back by 6 bases and J by 4 bases. The CDR3 totals 13 residues. From germline, CDR1 is MNHEY and CDR2 SMNVEV (reference sequence). For the CDR3, the DNA is TGTGCCAGCAGGCGGACAGGGCTCACTGAAGCTTTCTTT. The encoded protein is CASRRTGLTEAFF.

The sample holds a few counts of this clone. This rearrangement joins TRBV6-5 to TRBJ1-1, with 8 nucleotides matching TRBD1. V lost 4 bases and J lost 10; bases outside the gene matches: 5. The CDR3 length is 12 residues. The germline CDR1 and CDR2 sequences are MNHEY and SVGAGI. The CDR3 DNA is TGTGCCAGCAGTTCTGCAGGGGGCGCAGCTTTCTTT. Translating gives CASSSAGGAAFF.

The chain joins TRBV6-5 to TRBJ1-1; D remains unclear. Trimming took off 7 bases at V and 0 bases at J, with 12 bases between the two ends. This CDR3 is 14 amino acids long. CDR1 MNHEY and CDR2 SVGAGI come from the germline V gene. This CDR3 is CASTPSPLNTEAFF. The DNA of the CDR3 is TGTGCCAGCACTCCCAGTCCTTTGAACACTGAAGCTTTCTTT.

The chain links TRBV4-1 to TRBJ2-7; 7 bases agree with TRBD1. The CDR3 runs 16 residues. Germline values: CDR1 MGHRA, CDR2 YSYEKL. J lost 0 bases, V lost 0 bases, and 5 bases had no gene match. As DNA, the CDR3 is TGCGCCAGCAGCCAAGATTGGCCAGGGGGCTCCTACGAGCAGTACTTC. It encodes CASSQDWPGGSYEQYF.

The V and J genes are TRBV6-1 and TRBJ1-3; no definite D call. The CDR3 consists of 14 residues. Per germline, CDR1 MNHNS and CDR2 SASEGT. Trimming removed 10 bases at V and 3 bases at J, with 16 bases between. The CDR3 DNA sequence: TGTGCCATTATCGGAGGCTCTAATGGAAACACCATATATTTT. It is translated as CAIIGGSNGNTIYF.

This clone was counted a single time. The rearrangement uses TRBV30 and TRBJ2-6; 7 positions match TRBD1. The CDR3 is 15 residues long. Germline-derived CDR1 and CDR2 are GTSNPN and SVGIG (reference sequence). V dropped 2 bases and J dropped 2; count of bases not matched to a gene: 3. The CDR3 loop reads CAWSLQGTGANVLTF. CDR3 DNA sequence: TGTGCCTGGAGTTTACAGGGGACTGGGGCCAACGTCCTGACTTTC. Full variable domain (rest looked up from reference TRBV30 and TRBJ2-6): SQTIHQWPATLVQPVGSPLSLECTVEGTSNPNLYWYRQAAGRGLQLLFYSVGIGQISSEVPQNLSASRPQDRQFILSSKKLLLSDSGFYLCAWSLQGTGANVLTFGAGSRLTVL.

V gene TRBV10-1 combines with J gene TRBJ1-1; D is possibly TRBD1 (6 bases). Trimming cost V 5 bases and J 1 base, with 11 bases left between them. Germline loops: CDR1 WNHNN, CDR2 SYGVQD (reference sequence). This CDR3 has 14 amino acids. The CDR3: CASSRDTSNTEAFF. The CDR3 DNA reads as TGCGCCAGCAGTAGGGACACTTCGAACACTGAAGCTTTCTTT.

The rearrangement links TRBV28 to TRBJ1-5; 9 bases line up with TRBD1. The CDR3 length is 14 residues. Unmatched junction bases numbered 3, after V lost 5 bases and J lost 4 bases. CDR1 and CDR2 (germline): MDHEN, SYDVKM. The CDR3 region has the DNA TGTGCCAGCAGTACCGGGACAGGGAATCAGCCCCAGCATTTT. The encoded protein is CASSTGTGNQPQHF.

The gene calls are TRBV27 and TRBJ2-1; perhaps TRBD1 as D (6 bases). V lost 5 bases to trimming and J lost 8 bases, with 13 bases between them. CDR1 MNHEY and CDR2 SMNVEV come from the germline V gene (reference sequence). This CDR3 has 13 amino acids. The CDR3, as DNA: TGTGCCAGCAGTGTGGGGGCTAGGGATGAGCAGTTCTTC. This codes for CASSVGARDEQFF.

This rearrangement joins TRBV27 to TRBJ2-7; 9 bases align to TRBD1. V dropped 10 bases and J dropped 1; count of bases not matched to a gene: 2. The CDR3 is 12 amino acids. Germline V gives CDR1 MNHEY, CDR2 SMNVEV (reference sequence). This chain's CDR3 is CATGTGSYEQYF. The CDR3 coding sequence is TGTGCCACCGGGACAGGGTCCTACGAGCAGTACTTC.

CDR3 coding DNA: TGTGCCAGCAGTTTACTAGCGGGAGGGCCTGAGCAGTTCTTC. Its translation is CASSLLAGGPEQFF. V is TRBV28 and J is TRBJ2-1; 12 nucleotides align to TRBD2. Germline V gene sequence: CDR1 MDHEN, CDR2 SYDVKM. After removal of 2 bases from V and 9 bases from J, the junction contained 2 bases not matched to a gene. CDR3 size: 14 residues.

The chain links TRBV7-8 to TRBJ2-1; D is unclear. CDR1 and CDR2 from the germline V gene are SGHVS and FQNEAQ. The CDR3 consists of 14 residues. Trimming took 5 bases from V and 0 from J, leaving 8 bases between them. The CDR3 DNA reads TGTGCCAGCAGCCTTGAGGTCTCCTACAATGAGCAGTTCTTC. Residues: CASSLEVSYNEQFF.

This rearrangement joins TRBV20-1 to TRBJ2-1; 9 bases match TRBD1. Looked up from germline, CDR1 is DFQATT and CDR2 is SNEGSKA (reference sequence). This CDR3 is 10 amino acids long. Unmatched junction bases numbered 1, after V lost 8 bases and J lost 8 bases. CDR3 loop: CSTGGHEQFF. The CDR3 region has the DNA TGCAGTACAGGGGGCCATGAGCAGTTCTTC.

The chain is built from TRBV29-1 and TRBJ2-5; D is possibly TRBD1 (8 bases). The V gene lost 5 bases and the J gene lost 7 bases, with 17 bases spanning the gap. Germline V CDR1 and CDR2: SQVTM, ANQGSEA. The CDR3 runs to 13 residues. The CDR3 DNA reads as TGCAGCGTTACCGACAGGGGCGGGGGGACCCAGTACTTC. It encodes CSVTDRGGGTQYF.

This chain links TRBV29-1 with TRBJ1-2; possible D gene TRBD1, 5 bases. CDR3 size: 12 residues. V was pared by 4 bases and J by 6 bases, with 12 bases between. Germline V lookup: CDR1 SQVTM, CDR2 ANQGSEA. CDR3 bases: TGCAGCGTTGTGGCGCAGGGAAATGGCTACACCTTC. Translated, it gives CSVVAQGNGYTF.

The V gene is TRBV30, the J gene TRBJ2-3, with TRBD2 as a possible D gene (5 bases). Germline V gene lookup returns CDR1 GTSNPN and CDR2 SVGIG (reference sequence). The CDR3 is 17 residues long. Trimming stripped 1 base from V and 0 bases from J, with 17 bases between. The CDR3 reads CAWSGQWSGKSTDTQYF. DNA of the CDR3: TGTGCCTGGAGTGGCCAGTGGAGCGGCAAGAGCACAGATACGCAGTATTTT.

The rearrangement uses TRBV14 and TRBJ2-5, with TRBD1 matching over 9 bases. Losses at the gene ends were 4 bases for V and 5 bases for J; bases not matched to a gene: 8. The CDR3 consists of 15 residues. Germline V gene sequence: CDR1 SGHDN, CDR2 FVKESK. The CDR3 protein is CASSPTGGPTETQYF. The CDR3, as DNA: TGTGCCAGCAGCCCTACAGGGGGCCCCACGGAGACCCAGTACTTC.

This clone was observed once. The chain carries TRBV29-1 and TRBJ1-2; 7 nucleotides match TRBD1. V was pared by 5 bases and J by 3 bases, with 18 bases of the junction left unmatched. CDR3 size: 17 residues. Germline V lookup: CDR1 SQVTM, CDR2 ANQGSEA. The CDR3 sequence is CSVTGQPTRISYYGYTF. CDR3 in DNA: TGCAGCGTTACGGGACAGCCCACCCGAATAAGCTACTATGGCTACACCTTC.

The chain joins TRBV5-4 to TRBJ2-3; 8 bases align to TRBD2. The germline CDR1 and CDR2 sequences are SGHNT and YYREEE (reference sequence). Trimming removed 3 bases from V and 3 bases from J; junction bases left unmatched: 6. The length of the CDR3 is 15 residues. CDR3 amino acids: CASSYRGGLTDTQYF. CDR3 bases: TGTGCCAGCAGCTACCGGGGGGGCTTGACAGATACGCAGTATTTT.